This T cell receptor (beta chain) was sequenced in a study of OX40 agonist ivuxolimab in advanced cancers. Study observations and caveats: Circulating CD4+ and CD8+ T cells showed clonal expansion by week 6 at 0.1 to 3.0 mg/kg. On average, CD8+ T cells showed a greater number of expanded clones than CD4+.

Libraries were prepared by immunoSEQ multiplex PCR; TCRdb keeps only in-frame clonotypes and omits some of them. Of under 70,000 clones listed, about nine tenths are singletons. The sampling schedule covered blood at baseline, cycle 4 day 1, and cycle 7 day 1. The V gene's germline CDR1 is SGHRS and CDR2 YFSETQ. The CDR3 spans 16 residues. Losses at the gene ends were 0 bases for V and 4 bases for J; bases not matched to a gene: 2. Note on this clone: Its antigen is unknown.

The clonotype comes from an adult with an advanced solid tumor such as melanoma, head and neck, liver or kidney cancer. The source was CD4+ or CD8+ T cells sorted from blood, collected in a trial of the OX40 agonist ivuxolimab. The rearrangement links TRBV5-1 to TRBJ2-2; 11 bases agree with TRBD1. The CDR3: CASSLVGTGGTGELFF. The CDR3 DNA reads TGCGCCAGCAGCTTGGTGGGGACAGGGGGCACCGGGGAGCTGTTTTTT.